This entry lists 12 T cell receptor beta chains sequenced from one sample in a study of a mutant IDH1 vaccine in newly diagnosed glioma. No antigen is known for these receptors. Time point meaning: week 35, safety follow-up. Vaccine doses each comprised 300 ug of mutant IDH1 20-mer peptide, with topical imiquimod. Produced via immunoSEQ multiplex PCR; TCRdb's table is partial and in-frame only. The sample shows 45,000 or so clones, more than 75% of them seen only once. The specimen comprised PBMCs, sampled from a glioma patient whose treatment included an IDH1 peptide vaccine. These receptors originate from a woman aged 40 to 49 with glioma.

The V call is TRBV10-3, the J call TRBJ2-7, with 7 positions matching TRBD1. Unmatched junction bases numbered 10, after V lost 9 bases and J lost 2 bases. The CDR3 sequence is 14 residues long. CDR1 and CDR2 (germline): ENHRY, SYGVKD. For the CDR3, the DNA is TGTGCCATTGGGGGAGAGGGGGCTACCTACGAGCAGTACTTC. It translates to CAIGGEGATYEQYF.

The chain carries TRBV2 and TRBJ2-5; tentatively, D is TRBD1 or TRBD2 (6 bases each). Trimming took 5 bases from V and 4 from J, leaving 23 bases between them. Germline lookup yields CDR1 SNHLY and CDR2 FYNNEI. The length of the CDR3 is 17 residues. The CDR3 is CASSSRPGAFVGETQYF. The CDR3 nucleotides read TGTGCCAGCAGTAGCCGCCCGGGGGCGTTTGTTGGAGAGACCCAGTACTTC.

The rearrangement joins TRBV6-5 to TRBJ2-1; TRBD2 matches at 11 bases. CDR1 MNHEY and CDR2 SVGAGI come from the germline V gene. V lost 5 bases to trimming and J lost 6 bases; unmatched junction nucleotides: 6. This CDR3 has 15 amino acids. The CDR3 nucleotides are TGTGCCAGCAGTACTCTAGCGGGGGGCCTCAATGAGCAGTTCTTC. This translates into CASSTLAGGLNEQFF.

This clone was counted once. The chain employs TRBV18 and TRBJ1-1; a possible D gene is TRBD1 (5 bases). The CDR3 loop spans 14 amino acids. Germline V CDR1 and CDR2: KGHSH, LQKENI. V was shortened by 6 bases and J by 0 bases, with 11 bases between the two germline ends. In nucleotides, the CDR3 is TGTGCCAGCTCTCTGGGGCAGATGAACACTGAAGCTTTCTTT. Protein sequence: CASSLGQMNTEAFF.

The chain has TRBV30 and TRBJ1-3, with TRBD1 as a possible D gene (5 bases). CDR1 is GTSNPN, CDR2 SVGIG, per germline (reference sequence). The CDR3 is made up of 16 amino acids. V was clipped by 0 bases and J by 4 bases, with 16 bases between them. CDR3 sequence: CAWSVSWGLSGNTIYF. As DNA, the CDR3 is TGTGCCTGGAGTGTATCATGGGGGTTATCCGGAAACACCATATATTTT.

The rearrangement links TRBV7-2 to TRBJ1-1; D is undetermined. CDR1 is SGHTA and CDR2 is FQGNSA in the germline V gene. The ends were cut back, 1 base at V and 5 bases at J, with 14 bases in the middle. The CDR3 runs 15 residues. The CDR3 DNA sequence: TGTGCCAGCAGCTTAGACTTTTTTCCGGAGACTGAAGCTTTCTTT. It specifies CASSLDFFPETEAFF.

V and J are TRBV10-3 and TRBJ2-3; 10 bases align to TRBD2. The CDR3 sequence is 17 residues long. The V and J ends lost 7 bases and 3 bases, in that order; junction bases with no gene match: 13. Germline V gene data show CDR1 as ENHRY and CDR2 as SYGVKD. Here the CDR3 DNA reads TGTGCCATCAAGGTAGAAGCGGGAGGGCCGCGAACAGATACGCAGTATTTT. Translating gives CAIKVEAGGPRTDTQYF.

This clone occurred once. This chain connects TRBV19 to TRBJ2-6; D unclear. This CDR3 is built from 15 residues. The ends were cut back, 7 bases at V and 0 bases at J, with 10 bases in the middle. The V gene's germline CDR1 is LNHDA and CDR2 SQIVND (reference sequence). The CDR3: CASIDRFSGANVLTF. The CDR3 DNA reads TGTGCCAGTATCGACCGCTTCTCTGGGGCCAACGTCCTGACTTTC.

V gene TRBV30 combines with J gene TRBJ1-5; TRBD1 matches 8 bases. Per germline, CDR1 GTSNPN and CDR2 SVGIG (reference sequence). V was pared by 1 base and J by 6 bases, with 2 bases of the junction left unmatched. The CDR3 runs 13 residues. As DNA, the CDR3 is TGTGCCTGGAGTGCAGGGGGCTCTCAGCCCCAGCATTTT. This translates into CAWSAGGSQPQHF.

This clone has only one observation. CDR3 residues: CASSVSSGLAADTQYF. Here the CDR3 DNA reads TGTGCCAGCAGCGTAAGTTCGGGACTAGCCGCAGATACGCAGTATTTT. The chain carries TRBV9 and TRBJ2-3; TRBD2 matches 9 bases. CDR1 and CDR2 from the germline V gene are SGDLS and YYNGEE. CDR3 size: 16 residues. J gave up 4 bases and V 1 base, and 7 bases lay outside the gene matches.

The rearrangement joins TRBV29-1 to TRBJ1-3; 7 bases map to TRBD1. The germline CDR1 and CDR2 sequences are SQVTM and ANQGSEA. The CDR3 is 14 amino acids. V was clipped by 3 bases and J by 4 bases; unmatched bases: 6. The CDR3 coding sequence is TGCAGCGTTGATAGGGGGCAGAGCGGAAACACCATATATTTT. Protein product: CSVDRGQSGNTIYF.

This rearrangement joins TRBV5-5 to TRBJ2-2; TRBD1 might be the D (6 bases). This CDR3 is built from 16 residues. V was pared by 2 bases and J by 3 bases, with 14 bases between. CDR1 and CDR2 (germline): SGHKS, YYEKEE (reference sequence). This chain's CDR3 is CASSLIGGSDTGELFF. The CDR3, as DNA: TGTGCCAGCAGCTTAATAGGGGGATCGGACACCGGGGAGCTGTTTTTT.